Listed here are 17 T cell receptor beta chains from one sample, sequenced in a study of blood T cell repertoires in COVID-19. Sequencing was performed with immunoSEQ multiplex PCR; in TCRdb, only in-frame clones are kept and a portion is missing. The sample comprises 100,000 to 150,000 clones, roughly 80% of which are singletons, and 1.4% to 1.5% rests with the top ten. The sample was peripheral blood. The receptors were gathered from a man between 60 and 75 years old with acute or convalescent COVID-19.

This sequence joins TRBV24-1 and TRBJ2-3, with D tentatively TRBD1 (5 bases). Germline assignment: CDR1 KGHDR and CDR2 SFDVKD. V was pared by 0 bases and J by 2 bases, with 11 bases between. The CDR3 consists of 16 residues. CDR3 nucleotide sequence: TGTGCCACCAGTGATTTGCAATCGACAGCCACAGATACGCAGTATTTT. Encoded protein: CATSDLQSTATDTQYF.

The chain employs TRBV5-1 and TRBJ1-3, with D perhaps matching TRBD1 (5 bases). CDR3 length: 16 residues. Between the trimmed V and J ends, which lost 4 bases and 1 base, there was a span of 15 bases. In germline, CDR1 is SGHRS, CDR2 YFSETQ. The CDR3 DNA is TGCGCCAGCAGCCCCTCCGGGACTCTATCTGGAAACACCATATATTTT. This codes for CASSPSGTLSGNTIYF.

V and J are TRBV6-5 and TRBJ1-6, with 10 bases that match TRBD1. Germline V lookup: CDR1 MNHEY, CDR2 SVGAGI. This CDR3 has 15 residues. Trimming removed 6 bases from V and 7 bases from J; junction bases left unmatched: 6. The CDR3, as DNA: TGTGCCAGCAGAGACGTGGGACAGGGGAATTCACCCCTCCACTTT. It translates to CASRDVGQGNSPLHF.

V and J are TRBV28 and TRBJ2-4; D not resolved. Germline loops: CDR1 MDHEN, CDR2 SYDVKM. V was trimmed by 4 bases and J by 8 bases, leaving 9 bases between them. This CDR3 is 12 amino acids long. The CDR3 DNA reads TGTGCCAGCAGTTCACCGGGTGACATTCAGTACTTC. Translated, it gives CASSSPGDIQYF. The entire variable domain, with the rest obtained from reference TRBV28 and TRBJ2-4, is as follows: DVKVTQSSRYLVKRTGEKVFLECVQDMDHENMFWYRQDPGLGLRLIYFSYDVKMKEKGDIPEGYSVSREKKERFSLILESASTNQTSMYLCASSSPGDIQYFGAGTRLSVL.

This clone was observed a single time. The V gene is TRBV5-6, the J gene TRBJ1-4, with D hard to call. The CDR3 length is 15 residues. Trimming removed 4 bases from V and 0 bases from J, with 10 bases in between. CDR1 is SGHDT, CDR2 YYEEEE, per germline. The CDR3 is CASSGGEATNEKLFF. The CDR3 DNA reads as TGTGCCAGCAGCGGCGGAGAAGCAACTAATGAAAAACTGTTTTTT.

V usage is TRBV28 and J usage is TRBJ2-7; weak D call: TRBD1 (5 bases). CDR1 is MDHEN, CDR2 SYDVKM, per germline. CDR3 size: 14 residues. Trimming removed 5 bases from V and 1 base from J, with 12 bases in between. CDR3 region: CASSPPGPSYEQYF. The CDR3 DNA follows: TGTGCCAGCAGTCCCCCAGGGCCTTCCTACGAGCAGTACTTC.

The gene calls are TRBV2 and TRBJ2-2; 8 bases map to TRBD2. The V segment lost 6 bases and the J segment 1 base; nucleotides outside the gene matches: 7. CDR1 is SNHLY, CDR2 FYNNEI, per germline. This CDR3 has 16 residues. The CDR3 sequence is CASRASAGGNTGELFF. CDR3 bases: TGTGCCAGCAGGGCATCTGCGGGAGGGAACACCGGGGAGCTGTTTTTT.

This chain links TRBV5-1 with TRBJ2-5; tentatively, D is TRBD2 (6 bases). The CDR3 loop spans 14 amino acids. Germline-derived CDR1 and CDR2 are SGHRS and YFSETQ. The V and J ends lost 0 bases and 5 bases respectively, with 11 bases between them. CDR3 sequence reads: CASSLAGVSETQYF. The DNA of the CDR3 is TGCGCCAGCAGCTTGGCGGGGGTATCGGAGACCCAGTACTTC.

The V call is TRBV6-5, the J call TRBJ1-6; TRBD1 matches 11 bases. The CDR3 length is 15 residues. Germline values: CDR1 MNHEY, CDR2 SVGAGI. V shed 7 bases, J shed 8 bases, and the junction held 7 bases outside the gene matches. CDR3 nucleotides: TGTGCCAGCACCCCCTCGGGACAGGGGGATTCACCCCTCCACTTT. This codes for CASTPSGQGDSPLHF.

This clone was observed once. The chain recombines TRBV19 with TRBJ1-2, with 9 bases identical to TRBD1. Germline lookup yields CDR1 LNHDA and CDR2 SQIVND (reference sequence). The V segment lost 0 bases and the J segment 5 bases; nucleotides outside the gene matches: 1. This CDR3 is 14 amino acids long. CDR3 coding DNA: TGTGCCAGTAGTATAGAAGGACAGGGGTATGGCTACACCTTC. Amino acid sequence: CASSIEGQGYGYTF. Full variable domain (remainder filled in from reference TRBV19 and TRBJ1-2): DGGITQSPKYLFRKEGQNVTLSCEQNLNHDAMYWYRQDPGQGLRLIYYSQIVNDFQKGDIAEGYSVSREKKESFPLTVTSAQKNPTAFYLCASSIEGQGYGYTFGSGTRLTVV.

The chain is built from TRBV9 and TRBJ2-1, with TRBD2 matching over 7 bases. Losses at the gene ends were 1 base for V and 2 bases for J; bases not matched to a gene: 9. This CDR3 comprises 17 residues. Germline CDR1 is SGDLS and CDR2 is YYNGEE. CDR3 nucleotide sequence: TGTGCCAGCAGCGTAAGTAGCGGGCCAACGGCCTACAATGAGCAGTTCTTC. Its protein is CASSVSSGPTAYNEQFF.

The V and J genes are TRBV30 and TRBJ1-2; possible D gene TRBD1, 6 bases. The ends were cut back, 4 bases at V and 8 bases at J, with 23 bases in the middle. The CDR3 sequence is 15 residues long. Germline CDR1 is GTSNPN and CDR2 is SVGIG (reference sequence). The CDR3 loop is CAWTQTGTPPGGYTF. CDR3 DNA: TGTGCCTGGACCCAGACCGGGACACCACCGGGGGGCTACACCTTC.

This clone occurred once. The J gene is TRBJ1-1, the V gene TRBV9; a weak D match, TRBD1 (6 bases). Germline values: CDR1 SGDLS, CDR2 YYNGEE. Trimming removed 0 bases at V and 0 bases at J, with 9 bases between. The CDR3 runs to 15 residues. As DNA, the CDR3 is TGTGCCAGCAGCGTAGGGGGGCCCGTGAACACTGAAGCTTTCTTT. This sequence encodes CASSVGGPVNTEAFF.

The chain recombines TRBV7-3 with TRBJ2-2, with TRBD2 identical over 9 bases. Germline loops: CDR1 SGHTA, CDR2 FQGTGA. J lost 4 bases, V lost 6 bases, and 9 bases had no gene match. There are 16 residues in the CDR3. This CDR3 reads CASSPLAGSSTGELFF. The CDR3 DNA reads TGTGCCAGCAGTCCGCTAGCGGGAAGTTCCACCGGGGAGCTGTTTTTT.

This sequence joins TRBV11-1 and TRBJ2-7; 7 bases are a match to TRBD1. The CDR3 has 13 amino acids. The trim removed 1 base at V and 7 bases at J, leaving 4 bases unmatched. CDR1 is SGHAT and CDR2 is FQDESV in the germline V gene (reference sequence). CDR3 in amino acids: CASSLESRGEQYF. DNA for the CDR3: TGTGCCAGCAGCTTAGAAAGCAGGGGGGAGCAGTACTTC.

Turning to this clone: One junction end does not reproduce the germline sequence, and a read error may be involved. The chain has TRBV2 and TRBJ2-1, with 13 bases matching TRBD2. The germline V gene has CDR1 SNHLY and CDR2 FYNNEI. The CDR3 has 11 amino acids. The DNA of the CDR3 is TGTGCCAGCAGGGGACTAGCGGGGCACATCTTC. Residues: CASRGLAGHIF.

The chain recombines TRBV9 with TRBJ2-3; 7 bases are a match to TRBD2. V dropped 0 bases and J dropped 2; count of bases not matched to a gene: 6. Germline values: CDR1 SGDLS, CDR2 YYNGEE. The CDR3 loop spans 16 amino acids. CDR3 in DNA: TGTGCCAGCAGCGTAGAGGGAGGGAGGAACACAGATACGCAGTATTTT. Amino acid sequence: CASSVEGGRNTDTQYF.